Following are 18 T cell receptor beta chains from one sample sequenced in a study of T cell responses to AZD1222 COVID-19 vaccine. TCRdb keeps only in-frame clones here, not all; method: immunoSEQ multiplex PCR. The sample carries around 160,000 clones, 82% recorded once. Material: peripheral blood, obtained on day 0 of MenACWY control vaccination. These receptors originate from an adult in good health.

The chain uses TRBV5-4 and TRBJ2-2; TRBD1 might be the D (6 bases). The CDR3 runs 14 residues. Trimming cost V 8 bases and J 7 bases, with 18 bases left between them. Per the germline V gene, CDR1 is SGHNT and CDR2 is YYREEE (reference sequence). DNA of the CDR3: TGTGCCAGTCTTAAAGACAGGTTCGGCGGGGAGCTGTTTTTT. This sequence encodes CASLKDRFGGELFF.

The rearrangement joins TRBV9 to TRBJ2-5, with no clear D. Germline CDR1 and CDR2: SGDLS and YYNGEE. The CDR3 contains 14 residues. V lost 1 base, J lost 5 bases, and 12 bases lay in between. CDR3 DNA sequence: TGTGCCAGCAGCGTAAATGTTCGAGTCGAGACCCAGTACTTC. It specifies CASSVNVRVETQYF.

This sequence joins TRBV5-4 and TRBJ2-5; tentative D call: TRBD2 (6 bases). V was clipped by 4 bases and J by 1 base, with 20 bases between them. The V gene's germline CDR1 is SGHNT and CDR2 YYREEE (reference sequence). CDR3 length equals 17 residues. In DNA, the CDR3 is TGTGCCAGCAGCCGATTGGGGGGAGAGACCCTCCAAGAGACCCAGTACTTC. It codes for CASSRLGGETLQETQYF.

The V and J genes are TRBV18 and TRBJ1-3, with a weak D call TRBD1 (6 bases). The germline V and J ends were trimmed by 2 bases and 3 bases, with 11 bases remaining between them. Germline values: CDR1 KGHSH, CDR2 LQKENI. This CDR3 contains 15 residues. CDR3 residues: CASSPNRADGNTIYF. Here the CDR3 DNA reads TGTGCCAGCTCACCAAACAGGGCGGATGGAAACACCATATATTTT.

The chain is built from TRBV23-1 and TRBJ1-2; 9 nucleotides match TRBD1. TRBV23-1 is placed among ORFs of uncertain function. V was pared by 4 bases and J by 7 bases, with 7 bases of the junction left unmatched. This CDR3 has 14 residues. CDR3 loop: CASSPGGQGGGYTF. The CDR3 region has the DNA TGCGCCAGCAGTCCGGGGGGACAGGGCGGTGGCTACACCTTC.

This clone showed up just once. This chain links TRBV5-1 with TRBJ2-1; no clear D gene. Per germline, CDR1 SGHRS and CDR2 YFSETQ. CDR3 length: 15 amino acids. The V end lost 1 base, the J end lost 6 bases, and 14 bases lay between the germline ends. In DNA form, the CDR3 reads TGCGCCAGCAGCTTGTGGGGAAAAGAGGTCAATGAGCAGTTCTTC. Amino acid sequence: CASSLWGKEVNEQFF.

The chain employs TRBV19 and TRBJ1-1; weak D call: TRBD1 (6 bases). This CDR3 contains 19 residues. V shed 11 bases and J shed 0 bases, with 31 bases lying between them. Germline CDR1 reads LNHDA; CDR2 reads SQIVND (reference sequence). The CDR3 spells CARSLGAMERKSMNTEAFF. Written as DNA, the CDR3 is TGTGCCCGAAGCCTGGGGGCGATGGAACGCAAAAGTATGAACACTGAAGCTTTCTTT.

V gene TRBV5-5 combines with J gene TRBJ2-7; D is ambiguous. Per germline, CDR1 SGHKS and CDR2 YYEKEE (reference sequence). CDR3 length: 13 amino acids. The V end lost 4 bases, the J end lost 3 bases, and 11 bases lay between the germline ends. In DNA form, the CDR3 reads TGTGCCAGCAGCCTATCTCCGGGCTACGAGCAGTACGTC. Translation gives CASSLSPGYEQYV.

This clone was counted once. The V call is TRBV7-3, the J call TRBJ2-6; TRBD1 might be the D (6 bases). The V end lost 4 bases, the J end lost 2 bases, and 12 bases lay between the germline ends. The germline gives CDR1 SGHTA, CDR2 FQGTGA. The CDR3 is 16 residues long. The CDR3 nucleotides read TGTGCCAGCAGCTCGGAAGGGGGTGCTGGGGCCAACGTCCTGACTTTC. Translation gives CASSSEGGAGANVLTF.

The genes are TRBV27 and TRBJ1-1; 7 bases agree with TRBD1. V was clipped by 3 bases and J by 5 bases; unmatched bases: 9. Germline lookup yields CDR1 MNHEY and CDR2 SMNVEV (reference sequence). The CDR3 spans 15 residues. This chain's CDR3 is CASSFDREGGTEAFF. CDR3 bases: TGTGCCAGCAGTTTCGACAGGGAAGGTGGGACTGAAGCTTTCTTT.

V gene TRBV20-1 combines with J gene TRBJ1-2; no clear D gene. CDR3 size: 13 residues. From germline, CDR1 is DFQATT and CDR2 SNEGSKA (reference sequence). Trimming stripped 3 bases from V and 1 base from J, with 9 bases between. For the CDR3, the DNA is TGCAGTGCTAGTTCAGACCATAACTATGGCTACACCTTC. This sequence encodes CSASSDHNYGYTF.

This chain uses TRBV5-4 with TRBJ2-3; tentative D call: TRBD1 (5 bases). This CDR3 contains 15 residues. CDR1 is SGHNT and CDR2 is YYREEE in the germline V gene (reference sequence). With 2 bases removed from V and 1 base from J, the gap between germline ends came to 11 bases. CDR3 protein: CASSFKGARTDTQYF. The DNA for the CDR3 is TGTGCCAGCAGCTTCAAAGGGGCACGCACAGATACGCAGTATTTT.

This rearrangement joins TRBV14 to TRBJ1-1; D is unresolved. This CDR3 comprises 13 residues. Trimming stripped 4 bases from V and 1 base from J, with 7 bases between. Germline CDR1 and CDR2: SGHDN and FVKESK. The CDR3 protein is CASSPYSNTEAFF. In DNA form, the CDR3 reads TGTGCCAGCAGCCCATACTCGAACACTGAAGCTTTCTTT.

In DNA form, the CDR3 reads TGTGCCAGCAAGACGATTGGCACTGAAGCTTTCTTT. This translates into CASKTIGTEAFF. The V gene is TRBV27, the J gene TRBJ1-1; D call uncertain. The CDR3 length is 12 residues. Trimming cost V 7 bases and J 4 bases, with 10 bases left between them. Germline loops: CDR1 MNHEY, CDR2 SMNVEV (reference sequence).

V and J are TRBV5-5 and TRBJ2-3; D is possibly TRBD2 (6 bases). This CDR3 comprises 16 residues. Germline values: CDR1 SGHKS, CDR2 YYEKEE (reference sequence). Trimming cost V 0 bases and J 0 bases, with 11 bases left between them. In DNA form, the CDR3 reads TGTGCCAGCAGCTTGGGTCCGGGGACTAGCACAGATACGCAGTATTTT. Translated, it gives CASSLGPGTSTDTQYF.

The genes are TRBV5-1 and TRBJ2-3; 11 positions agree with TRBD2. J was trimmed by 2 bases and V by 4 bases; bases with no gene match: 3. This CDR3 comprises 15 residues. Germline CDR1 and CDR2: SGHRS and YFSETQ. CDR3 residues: CASSPTSGVTDTQYF. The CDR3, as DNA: TGCGCCAGCAGCCCGACTAGCGGGGTCACAGATACGCAGTATTTT.

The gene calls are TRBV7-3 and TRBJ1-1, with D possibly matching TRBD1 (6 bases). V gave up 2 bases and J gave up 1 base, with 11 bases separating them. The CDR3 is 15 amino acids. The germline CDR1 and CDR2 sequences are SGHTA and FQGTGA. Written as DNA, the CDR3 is TGTGCCAGCAGCTTATTCGGGGGCAGGAACACTGAAGCTTTCTTT. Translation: CASSLFGGRNTEAFF.

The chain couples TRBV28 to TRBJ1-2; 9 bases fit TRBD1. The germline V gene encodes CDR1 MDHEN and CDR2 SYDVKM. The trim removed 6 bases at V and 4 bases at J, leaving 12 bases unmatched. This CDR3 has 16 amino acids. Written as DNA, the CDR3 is TGTGCCAGCAGCACCCGAGCCCGGGACAGGGCCTATGGCTACACCTTC. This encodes CASSTRARDRAYGYTF.